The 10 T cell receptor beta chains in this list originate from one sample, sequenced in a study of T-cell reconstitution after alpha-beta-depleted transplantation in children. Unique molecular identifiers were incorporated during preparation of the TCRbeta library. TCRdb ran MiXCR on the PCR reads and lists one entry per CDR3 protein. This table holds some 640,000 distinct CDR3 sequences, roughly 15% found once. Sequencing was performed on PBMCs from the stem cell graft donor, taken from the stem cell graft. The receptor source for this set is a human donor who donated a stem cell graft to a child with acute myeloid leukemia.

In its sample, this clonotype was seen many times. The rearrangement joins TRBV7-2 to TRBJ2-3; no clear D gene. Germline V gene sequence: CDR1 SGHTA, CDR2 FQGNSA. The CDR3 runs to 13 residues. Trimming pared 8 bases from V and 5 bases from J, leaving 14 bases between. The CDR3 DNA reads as TGTGCCAGCGGGCCTGGGATCGTAGATACGCAGTATTTT. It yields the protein CASGPGIVDTQYF. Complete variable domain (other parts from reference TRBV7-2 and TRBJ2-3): GAGVSQSPSNKVTEKGKDVELRCDPISGHTALYWYRQSLGQGLEFLIYFQGNSAPDKSGLPSDRFSAERTGGSVSTLTIQRTQQEDSAVYLCASGPGIVDTQYFGPGTRLTVL.

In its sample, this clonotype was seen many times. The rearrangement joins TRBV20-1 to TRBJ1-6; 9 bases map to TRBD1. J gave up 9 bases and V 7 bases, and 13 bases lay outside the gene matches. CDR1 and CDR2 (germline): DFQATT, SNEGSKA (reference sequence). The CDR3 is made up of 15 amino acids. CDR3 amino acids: CSVPAPGQGSSPLHF. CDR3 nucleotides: TGCAGTGTTCCTGCCCCGGGACAGGGAAGTTCACCCCTCCACTTT.

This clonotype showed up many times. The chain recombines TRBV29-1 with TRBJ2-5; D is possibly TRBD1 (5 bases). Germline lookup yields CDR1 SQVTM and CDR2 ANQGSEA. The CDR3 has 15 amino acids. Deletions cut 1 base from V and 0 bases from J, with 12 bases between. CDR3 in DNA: TGCAGCGTTGAAGTCGGGCAGGGCAACCAAGAGACCCAGTACTTC. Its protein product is CSVEVGQGNQETQYF.

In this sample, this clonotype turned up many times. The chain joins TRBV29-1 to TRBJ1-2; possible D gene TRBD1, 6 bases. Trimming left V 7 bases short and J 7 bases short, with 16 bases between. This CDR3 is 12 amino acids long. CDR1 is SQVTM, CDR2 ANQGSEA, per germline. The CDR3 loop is CSGLRGVSGYTF. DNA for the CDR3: TGCAGCGGACTCAGGGGCGTAAGTGGCTACACCTTC.

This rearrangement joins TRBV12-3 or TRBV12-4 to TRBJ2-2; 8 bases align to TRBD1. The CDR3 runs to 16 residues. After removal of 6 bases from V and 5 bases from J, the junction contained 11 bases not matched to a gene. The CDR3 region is CASSPRDRSQTGELFF. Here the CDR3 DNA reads TGTGCCAGCAGCCCCCGGGACAGGTCCCAAACCGGGGAGCTGTTTTTT.

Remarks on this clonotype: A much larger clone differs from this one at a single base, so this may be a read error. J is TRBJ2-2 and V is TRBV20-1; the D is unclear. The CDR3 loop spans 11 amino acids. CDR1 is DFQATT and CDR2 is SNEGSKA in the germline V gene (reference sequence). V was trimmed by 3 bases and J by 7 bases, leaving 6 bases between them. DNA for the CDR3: TGCAGTGCTAGGGCAGGCGGGGAGCTGTTTTTT. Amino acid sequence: CSARAGGELFF.

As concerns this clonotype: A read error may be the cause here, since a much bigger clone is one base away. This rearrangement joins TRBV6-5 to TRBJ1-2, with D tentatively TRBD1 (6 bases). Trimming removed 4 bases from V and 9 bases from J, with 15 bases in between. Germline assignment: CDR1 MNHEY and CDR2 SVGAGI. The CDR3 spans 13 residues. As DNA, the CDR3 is TGTGCCAGCAGTTTCCCGGGGGCAATACGCTACACCTTC. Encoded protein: CASSFPGAIRYTF.

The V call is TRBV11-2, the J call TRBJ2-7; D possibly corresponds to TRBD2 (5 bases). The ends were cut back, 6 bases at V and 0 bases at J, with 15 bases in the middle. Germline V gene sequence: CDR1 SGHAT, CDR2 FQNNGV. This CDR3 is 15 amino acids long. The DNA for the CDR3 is TGTGCCAGCAGTACTCCTCCGGGATTCTCCTACGAGCAGTACTTC. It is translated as CASSTPPGFSYEQYF.

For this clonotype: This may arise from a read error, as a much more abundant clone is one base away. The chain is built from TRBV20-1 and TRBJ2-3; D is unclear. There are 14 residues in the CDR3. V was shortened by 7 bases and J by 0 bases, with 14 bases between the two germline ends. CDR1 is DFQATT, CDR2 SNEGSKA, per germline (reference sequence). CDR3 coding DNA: TGCAGTGACCCGTCCGAAAAGAGCACAGATACGCAGTATTTT. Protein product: CSDPSEKSTDTQYF.

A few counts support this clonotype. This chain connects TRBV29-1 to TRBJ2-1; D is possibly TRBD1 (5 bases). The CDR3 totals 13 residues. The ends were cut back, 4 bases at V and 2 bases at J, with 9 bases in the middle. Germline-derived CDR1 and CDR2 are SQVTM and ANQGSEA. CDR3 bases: TGCAGCGTTGGGGGCGCGACCTACAATGAGCAGTTCTTC. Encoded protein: CSVGGATYNEQFF.